This entry concerns a single T cell receptor beta chain. Its specificity is unknown. CD45RO-negative, CCR7-positively selected cells formed the naive CD8 fraction, excluding terminally differentiated effector memory CD45RA+ cells. The donor population consisted of healthy HIV-negative adults with no recent acute infections or vaccinations. V lost 5 bases and J 5 bases, leaving 15 bases between the germline ends. Germline CDR1 is MDHEN and CDR2 is SYDVKM. The CDR3 is made up of 14 amino acids. This table comes from immunoSEQ multiplex PCR, and its TCRdb copy is limited to in-frame clones, with some not included. Of nearly 2 million clones listed, approximately 95% are singletons. The source of the sample is a study of shared clonotypes between healthy human individuals. Study details: Used for every donor were three CD4 naive, three CD4 memory, two CD8 naive and one CD8 memory plate. General observations from the study: Incompleteness in sorted-subset sequencing, despite large depth, was shown by rarefaction.

Sequencing was done on a sample of naive CD8+ T cells sorted from blood. The gene calls are TRBV28 and TRBJ1-1; D unresolved. The source of this sequence is a man aged 18 to 29 in good health. The chain's CDR3 is CASSLIGPGTEAFF. The CDR3 DNA is TGTGCCAGCAGTCTCATCGGTCCGGGAACTGAAGCTTTCTTT.